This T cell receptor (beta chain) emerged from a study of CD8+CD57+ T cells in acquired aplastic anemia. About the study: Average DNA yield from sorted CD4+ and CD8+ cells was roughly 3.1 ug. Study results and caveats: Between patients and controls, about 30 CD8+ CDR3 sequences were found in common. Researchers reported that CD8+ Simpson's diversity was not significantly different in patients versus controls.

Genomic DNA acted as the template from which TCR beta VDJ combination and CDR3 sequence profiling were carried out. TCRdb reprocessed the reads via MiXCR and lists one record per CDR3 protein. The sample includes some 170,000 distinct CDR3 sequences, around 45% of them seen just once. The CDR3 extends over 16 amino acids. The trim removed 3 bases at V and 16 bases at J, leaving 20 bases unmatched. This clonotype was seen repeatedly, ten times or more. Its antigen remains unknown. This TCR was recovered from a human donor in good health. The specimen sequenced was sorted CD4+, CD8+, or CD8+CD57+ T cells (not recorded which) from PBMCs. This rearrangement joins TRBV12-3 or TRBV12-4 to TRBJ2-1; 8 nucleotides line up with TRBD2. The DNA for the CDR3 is TGTGCCAGCAGTTTCTTACCCGTGTCGCTTCGGGGGGGATTCTTCTTC. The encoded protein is CASSFLPVSLRGGFFF.